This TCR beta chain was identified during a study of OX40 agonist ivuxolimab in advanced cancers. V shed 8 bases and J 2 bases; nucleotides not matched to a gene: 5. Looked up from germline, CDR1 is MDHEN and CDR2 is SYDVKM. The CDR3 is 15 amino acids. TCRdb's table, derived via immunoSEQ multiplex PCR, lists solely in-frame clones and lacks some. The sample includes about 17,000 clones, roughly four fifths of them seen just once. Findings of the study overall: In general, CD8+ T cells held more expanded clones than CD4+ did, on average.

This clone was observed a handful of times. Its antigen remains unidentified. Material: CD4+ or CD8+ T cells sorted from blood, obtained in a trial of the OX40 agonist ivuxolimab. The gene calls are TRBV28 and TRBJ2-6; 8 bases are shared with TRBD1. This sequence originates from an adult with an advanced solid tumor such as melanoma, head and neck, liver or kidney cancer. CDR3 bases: TGTGCCAGCTGCGCAGGGGGCACTGGGGCCAACGTCCTGACTTTC. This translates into CASCAGGTGANVLTF.